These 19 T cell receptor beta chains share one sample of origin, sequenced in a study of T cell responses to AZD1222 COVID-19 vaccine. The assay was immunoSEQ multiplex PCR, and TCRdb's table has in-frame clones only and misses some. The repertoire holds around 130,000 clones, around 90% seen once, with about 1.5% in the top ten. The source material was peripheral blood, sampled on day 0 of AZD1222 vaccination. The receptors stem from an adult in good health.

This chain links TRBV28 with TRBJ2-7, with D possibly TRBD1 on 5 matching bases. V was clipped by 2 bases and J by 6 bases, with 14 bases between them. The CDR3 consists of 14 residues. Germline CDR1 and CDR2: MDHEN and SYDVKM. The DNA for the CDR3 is TGTGCCAGCAGTTTAGGGCAGGGTTTTGGCGAGCAGTACTTC. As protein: CASSLGQGFGEQYF.

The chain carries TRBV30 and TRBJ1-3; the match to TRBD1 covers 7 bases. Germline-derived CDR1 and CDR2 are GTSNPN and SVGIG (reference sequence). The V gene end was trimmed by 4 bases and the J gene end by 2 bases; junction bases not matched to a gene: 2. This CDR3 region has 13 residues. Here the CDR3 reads CAWTRGPGNTIYF. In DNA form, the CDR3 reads TGTGCCTGGACTAGGGGGCCTGGAAACACCATATATTTT.

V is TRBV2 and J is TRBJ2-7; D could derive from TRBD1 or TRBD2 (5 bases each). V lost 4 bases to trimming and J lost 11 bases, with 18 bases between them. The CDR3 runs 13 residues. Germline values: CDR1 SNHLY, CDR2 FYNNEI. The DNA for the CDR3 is TGTGCCAGCAGTGCGACGGGACGCCCCGGGGAGTACTTC. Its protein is CASSATGRPGEYF.

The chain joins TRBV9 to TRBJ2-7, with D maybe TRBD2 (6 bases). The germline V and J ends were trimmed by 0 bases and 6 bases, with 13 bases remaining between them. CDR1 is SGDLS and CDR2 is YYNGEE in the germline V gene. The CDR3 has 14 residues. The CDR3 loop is CASSVDYGGSEQYF. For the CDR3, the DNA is TGTGCCAGCAGCGTAGATTATGGAGGGAGCGAGCAGTACTTC.

CDR3 bases: TGTGCCAGCAGGGGGACAGGGGCCTACGAGCAGTACTTC. Its protein product is CASRGTGAYEQYF. The chain uses TRBV12-3 or TRBV12-4 and TRBJ2-7, with TRBD1 matching 10 bases. Unmatched junction bases numbered 1, after V lost 6 bases and J lost 2 bases. The CDR3 has 13 residues.

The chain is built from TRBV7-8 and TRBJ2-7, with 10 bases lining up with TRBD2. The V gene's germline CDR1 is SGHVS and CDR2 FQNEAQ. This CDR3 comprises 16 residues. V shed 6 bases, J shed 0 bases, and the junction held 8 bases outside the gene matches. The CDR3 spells CASRRLAGAISYEQYF. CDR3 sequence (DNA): TGTGCCAGCAGGCGGCTAGCGGGGGCCATCTCCTACGAGCAGTACTTC.

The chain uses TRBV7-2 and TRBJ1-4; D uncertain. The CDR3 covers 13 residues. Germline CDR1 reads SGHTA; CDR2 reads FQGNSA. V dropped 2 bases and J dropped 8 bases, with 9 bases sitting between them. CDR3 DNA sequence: TGTGCCAGCAGCTTATCTATGCAGGAAAAACTGTTTTTT. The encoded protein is CASSLSMQEKLFF. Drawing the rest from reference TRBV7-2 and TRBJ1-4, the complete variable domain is GAGVSQSPSNKVTEKGKDVELRCDPISGHTALYWYRQSLGQGLEFLIYFQGNSAPDKSGLPSDRFSAERTGGSVSTLTIQRTQQEDSAVYLCASSLSMQEKLFFGSGTQLSVL.

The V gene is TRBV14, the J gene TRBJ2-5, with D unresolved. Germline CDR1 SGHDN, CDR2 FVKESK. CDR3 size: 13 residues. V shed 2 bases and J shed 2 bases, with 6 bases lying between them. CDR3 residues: CASSQTWQETQYF. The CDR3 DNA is TGTGCCAGCAGCCAAACCTGGCAAGAGACCCAGTACTTC.

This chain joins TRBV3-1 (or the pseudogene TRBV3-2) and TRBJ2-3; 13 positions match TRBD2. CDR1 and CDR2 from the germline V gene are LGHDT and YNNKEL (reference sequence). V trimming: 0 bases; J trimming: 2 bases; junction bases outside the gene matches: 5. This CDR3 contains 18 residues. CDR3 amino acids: CASSQDWTSGGTTDTQYF. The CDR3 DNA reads TGTGCCAGCAGCCAAGATTGGACTAGCGGGGGAACCACAGATACGCAGTATTTT.

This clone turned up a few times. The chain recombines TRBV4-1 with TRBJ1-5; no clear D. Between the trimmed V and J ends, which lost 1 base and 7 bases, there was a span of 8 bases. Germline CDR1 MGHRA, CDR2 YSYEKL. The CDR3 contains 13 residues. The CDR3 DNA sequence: TGCGCCAGCAGCCAAGGGGAGGGACAGCCCCAGCATTTT. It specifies CASSQGEGQPQHF.

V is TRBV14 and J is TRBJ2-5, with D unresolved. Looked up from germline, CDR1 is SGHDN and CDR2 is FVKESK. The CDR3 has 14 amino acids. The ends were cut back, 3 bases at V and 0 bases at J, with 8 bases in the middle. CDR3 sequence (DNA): TGTGCCAGCAGCCAGGGCAGATACCAAGAGACCCAGTACTTC. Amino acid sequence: CASSQGRYQETQYF.

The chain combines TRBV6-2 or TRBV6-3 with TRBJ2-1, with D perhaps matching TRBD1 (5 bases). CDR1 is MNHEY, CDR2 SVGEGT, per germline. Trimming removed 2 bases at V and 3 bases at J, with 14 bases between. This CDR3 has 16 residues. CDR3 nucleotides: TGTGCCAGCAGTTACGTAGCCCGGACATACTACAATGAGCAGTTCTTC. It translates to CASSYVARTYYNEQFF.

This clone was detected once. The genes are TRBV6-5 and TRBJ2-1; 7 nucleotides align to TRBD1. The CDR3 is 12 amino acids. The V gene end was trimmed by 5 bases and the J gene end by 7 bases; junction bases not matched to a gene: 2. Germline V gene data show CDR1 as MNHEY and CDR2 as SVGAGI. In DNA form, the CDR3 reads TGTGCCAGCAGTCTACAGGGGAATGAGCAGTTCTTC. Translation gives CASSLQGNEQFF.

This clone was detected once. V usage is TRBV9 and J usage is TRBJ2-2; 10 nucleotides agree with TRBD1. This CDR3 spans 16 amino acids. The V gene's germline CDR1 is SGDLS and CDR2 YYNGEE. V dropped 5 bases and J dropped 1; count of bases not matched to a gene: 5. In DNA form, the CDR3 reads TGTGCCAGCAGGTGGGGGACAGGGGAGAACACCGGGGAGCTGTTTTTT. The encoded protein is CASRWGTGENTGELFF.

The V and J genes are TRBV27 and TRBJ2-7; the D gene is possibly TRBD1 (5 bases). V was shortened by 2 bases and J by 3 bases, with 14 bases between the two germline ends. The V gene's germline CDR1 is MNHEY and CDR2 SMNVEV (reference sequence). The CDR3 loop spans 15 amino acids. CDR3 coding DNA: TGTGCCAGCAGTTTAAGAGACAGCTCCAACTACGAGCAGTACTTC. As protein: CASSLRDSSNYEQYF.

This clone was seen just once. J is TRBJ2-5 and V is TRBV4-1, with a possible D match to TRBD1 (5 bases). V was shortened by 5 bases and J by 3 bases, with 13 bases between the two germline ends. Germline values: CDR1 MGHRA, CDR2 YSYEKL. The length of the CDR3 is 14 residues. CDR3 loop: CASSDWGRKETQYF. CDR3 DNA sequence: TGCGCCAGCAGCGATTGGGGCAGAAAAGAGACCCAGTACTTC.

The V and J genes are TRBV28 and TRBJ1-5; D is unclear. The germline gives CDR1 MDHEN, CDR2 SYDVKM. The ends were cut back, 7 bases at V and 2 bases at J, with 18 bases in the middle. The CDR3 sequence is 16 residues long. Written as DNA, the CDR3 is TGTGCCAGCATCCCTATGTTTGGCGTTGGCAATCAGCCCCAGCATTTT. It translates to CASIPMFGVGNQPQHF.

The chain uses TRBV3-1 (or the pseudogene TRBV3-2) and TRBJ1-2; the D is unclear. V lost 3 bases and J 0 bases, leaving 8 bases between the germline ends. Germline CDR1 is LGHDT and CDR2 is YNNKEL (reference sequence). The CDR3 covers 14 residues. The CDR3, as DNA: TGTGCCAGCAGCCACGCCGGTTCTAACTATGGCTACACCTTC. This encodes CASSHAGSNYGYTF.

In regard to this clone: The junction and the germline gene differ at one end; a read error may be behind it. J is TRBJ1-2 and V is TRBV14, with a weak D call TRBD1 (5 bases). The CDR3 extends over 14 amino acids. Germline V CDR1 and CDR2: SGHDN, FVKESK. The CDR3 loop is CASSQGAGVGGYTF. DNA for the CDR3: TGTGCCAGCAGTCAAGGAGCGGGGGTCGGTGGCTACACCTTC.